Listed below are T cell receptor beta chains from one sample, sequenced in a study of cytomegalovirus exposure and HLA in healthy donors. The assay was immunoSEQ multiplex PCR, and TCRdb's table has in-frame clones only and misses some. The sample lists about 56,000 clones; 89% were seen once. What was sequenced was PBMCs. Source of these receptors: a woman between 18 and 29 years old in good health and CMV-seronegative. Each CDR3 is given with its conserved first and last residue. A D gene is named only where the DNA matches it firmly. The size field is filled for only some rows; it gives once, few, many or a size class.

TRBV28	TRBD2	TRBJ2-1	NA	CASSFPSGRLSSYNEQFF	TGTGCCAGCAGTTTTCCCAGCGGGAGGCTTAGCTCCTACAATGAGCAGTTCTTC
TRBV5-1	TRBD2	TRBJ2-1	NA	CASSLEAGGVFNEQFF	TGCGCCAGCAGCTTGGAAGCGGGAGGGGTTTTCAATGAGCAGTTCTTC
TRBV7-9	NA	TRBJ2-3	NA	CASSRRLESDTQYF	TGTGCCAGCAGCCGTCGACTAGAGTCAGATACGCAGTATTTT
TRBV27	NA	TRBJ2-7	NA	CASSFGSHYEQYF	TGTGCCAGCAGTTTCGGGTCTCACTACGAGCAGTACTTC
TRBV5-6	TRBD1	TRBJ2-2	once	CASSFGTGNTGELFF	TGTGCCAGCAGCTTCGGGACAGGGAACACCGGGGAGCTGTTTTTT
TRBV6-1	NA	TRBJ2-2	NA	CASSGQINTGELFF	TGTGCCAGCAGTGGGCAGATCAACACCGGGGAGCTGTTTTTT
TRBV4-3	TRBD1	TRBJ1-2	NA	CASSQDRGQGAGDGYTF	TGCGCCAGCAGCCAAGATAGGGGGCAGGGGGCAGGGGATGGCTACACCTTC
TRBV5-5	TRBD1	TRBJ1-4	NA	CASSLGGTGGVPPLGEKLFF	TGTGCCAGCAGCTTGGGGGGGACAGGGGGCGTTCCCCCTCTTGGTGAAAAACTGTTTTTT
TRBV30	NA	TRBJ2-7	few	CAGSDRTHEQYF	TGTGCCGGCTCAGACAGGACACACGAGCAGTACTTC
TRBV7-9	NA	TRBJ1-1	NA	CASSRRDMNTEAFF	TGTGCCAGCAGCCGTAGGGACATGAACACTGAAGCTTTCTTT